This T cell receptor beta chain originates from a study of T cells in Graves' hyperthyroidism and ophthalmopathy. Germline loops: CDR1 SGHKS, CDR2 YYEKEE (reference sequence). The CDR3 runs 14 residues. Trimming at V came to 3 bases and at J to 4 bases, leaving 2 bases not matched to a gene. Concerning this clonotype itself: Antigen specificity is unknown.

Study-level points and caveats: Before onset, by a median of approximately 6.2 months, the model predicted ophthalmopathy.

RNA transcripts gave rise to amplified TCR beta CDR3 regions. Researchers ran a first-round RT-PCR on the TCR CDR3 using the HTBI primer set. TCRdb analysed the multiplex PCR reads with MiXCR anew, one entry per CDR3 protein. In the table there are 600,000 to 750,000 distinct CDR3 sequences, approximately 15% of which are singletons. The TCR was taken from a middle-aged man with Graves' hyperthyroidism. The rearrangement uses TRBV5-5 and TRBJ2-7; 12 nucleotides align to TRBD2. Material for sequencing was blood. CDR3 in amino acids: CASSWTSGKYEQYF. The CDR3 nucleotides are TGTGCCAGCAGCTGGACTAGCGGGAAGTACGAGCAGTACTTC.